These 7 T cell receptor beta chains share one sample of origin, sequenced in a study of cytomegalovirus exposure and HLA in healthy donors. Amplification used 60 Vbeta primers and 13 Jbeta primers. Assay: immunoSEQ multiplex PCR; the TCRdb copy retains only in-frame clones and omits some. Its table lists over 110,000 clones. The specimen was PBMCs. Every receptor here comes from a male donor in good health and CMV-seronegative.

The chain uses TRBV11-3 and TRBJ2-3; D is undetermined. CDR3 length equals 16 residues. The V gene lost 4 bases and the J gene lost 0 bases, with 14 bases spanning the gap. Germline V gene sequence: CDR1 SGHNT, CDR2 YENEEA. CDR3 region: CASSSRSGYSTDTQYF. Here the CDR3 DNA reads TGTGCCAGCAGCTCGAGGAGTGGATATAGCACAGATACGCAGTATTTT.

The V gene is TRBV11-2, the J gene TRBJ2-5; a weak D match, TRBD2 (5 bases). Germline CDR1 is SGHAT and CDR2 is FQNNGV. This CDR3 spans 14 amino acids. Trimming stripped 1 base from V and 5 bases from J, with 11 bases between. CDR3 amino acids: CASSLAWWRETQYF. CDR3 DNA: TGTGCCAGCAGCTTAGCGTGGTGGAGGGAGACCCAGTACTTC.

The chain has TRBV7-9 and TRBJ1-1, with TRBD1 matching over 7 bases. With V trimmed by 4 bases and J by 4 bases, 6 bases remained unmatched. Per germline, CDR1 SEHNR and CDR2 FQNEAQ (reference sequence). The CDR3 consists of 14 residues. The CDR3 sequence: CASSYRDSPTEAFF. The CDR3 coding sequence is TGTGCCAGCAGCTACCGGGACAGCCCCACTGAAGCTTTCTTT.

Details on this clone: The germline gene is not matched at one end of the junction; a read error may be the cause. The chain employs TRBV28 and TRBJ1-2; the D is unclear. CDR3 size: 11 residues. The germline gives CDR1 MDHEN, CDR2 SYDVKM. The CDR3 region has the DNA TGTGCCAGCAGTATCCTACAGTCGGCTTTCTTC. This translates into CASSILQSAFF.

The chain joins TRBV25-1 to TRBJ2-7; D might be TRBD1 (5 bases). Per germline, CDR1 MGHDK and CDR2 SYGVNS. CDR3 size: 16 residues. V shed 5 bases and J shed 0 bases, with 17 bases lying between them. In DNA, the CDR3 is TGTGCCAGCAGTTCCCGACCCCCAGGGTCCTCCTACGAGCAGTACTTC. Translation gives CASSSRPPGSSYEQYF.

CDR3 sequence reads: CAISEYRDTGELFF. CDR3 nucleotides: TGTGCCATCAGTGAGTATCGGGACACCGGGGAGCTGTTTTTT. The chain carries TRBV10-3 and TRBJ2-2; D is unclear. V lost 1 base, J lost 3 bases, and 6 bases lay in between. The CDR3 has 14 residues. Germline loops: CDR1 ENHRY, CDR2 SYGVKD.

CDR3 protein: CASSSFGGQGYEQYF. The DNA for the CDR3 is TGTGCCAGCTCATCCTTCGGGGGACAGGGCTACGAGCAGTACTTC. The chain employs TRBV18 and TRBJ2-7; TRBD1 agrees at 9 bases. CDR3 length: 15 residues. V lost 5 bases to trimming and J lost 3 bases; unmatched junction nucleotides: 8. Germline loops: CDR1 KGHSH, CDR2 LQKENI.